The clone carrying this TCR beta chain has just a few counts. What it binds is not known. Version v3.0 of the immunoSEQ assay was performed at survey level. Using immunoSEQ multiplex PCR, the repertoire was profiled, and TCRdb retains in-frame clones only, with some absent. The data hold more than 15,000 clones, with around 88% observed a single time. The entry originates in a study of long-term antiretroviral therapy in people with HIV. At least two post-ART and at least one pre-ART PBMC sample were available for each donor. Study results and limitations: Therapy changes, viral resistance and ART adherence were not documented in the available data. Repertoire dominance by clones expanded before ART was seen at all time points.

Trimming stripped 6 bases from V and 1 base from J, with 9 bases between. Germline V gene lookup returns CDR1 LNHNV and CDR2 YYDKDF (reference sequence). This CDR3 region has 14 residues. The receptor comes from a woman in her twenties or thirties with HIV. Here the sequenced sample was unsorted PBMCs, taken 2.2 to 2.4 years before starting antiretroviral therapy. The J gene is TRBJ2-2, the V gene TRBV15; possible D gene TRBD1, 6 bases. CDR3 bases: TGTGCCACCAGGTTACAGGGGAACACCGGGGAGCTGTTTTTT. Translation: CATRLQGNTGELFF.